This is a list of T cell receptor beta chains from one sample in a study of cytomegalovirus exposure and HLA in healthy donors. Some clones are missing from TCRdb's copy, which holds only in-frame ones; the method was immunoSEQ multiplex PCR. Of around 110,000 clones in the sample, around 80% were seen once. The sequenced sample consisted of PBMCs. Source of these receptors: a man aged 25-45 years in good health and CMV-seropositive. CDR3s include the opening cysteine and the closing phenylalanine or tryptophan. Fields, in order: J gene, V gene, D gene, CDR3 length, CDR3 DNA, CDR3 protein. D genes are given only for firm matches.

J: TRBJ1-4
V: TRBV25-1
D: TRBD1
length: 17
DNA: TGTGCCTTAAACTCTCCGGGACAGGGTATTATCTTTGAAAAACTGTTTTTT
CDR3: CALNSPGQGIIFEKLFF

J: TRBJ2-4
V: TRBV4-3
D: TRBD2
length: 15
DNA: TGCGCCAGCAGCCCAGGTCAAGCGGGAGTAAACATTCAGTACTTC
CDR3: CASSPGQAGVNIQYF

J: TRBJ2-7
V: TRBV28
D: TRBD1
length: 14
DNA: TGTGCCAGCATTCGACAGGGGATCTCCTACGAGCAGTACTTC
CDR3: CASIRQGISYEQYF

J: TRBJ1-2
V: TRBV4-3
D: .
length: 16
DNA: TGCGCCAGCAGCCAAGGGACAGTATCTCTTAACTATGGCTACACCTTC
CDR3: CASSQGTVSLNYGYTF

J: TRBJ2-7
V: TRBV4-3
D: .
length: 18
DNA: TGCGCCAGCAGCCAAGAGCTCGAAGGCGTTCTAGGCCTCTACGAGCAGTACTTC
CDR3: CASSQELEGVLGLYEQYF

J: TRBJ2-1
V: TRBV2
D: .
length: 16
DNA: TGTGCCAGCAGTGAAGATGCTAGCTTGTCTCCCAGTGAGCAGTTCTTC
CDR3: CASSEDASLSPSEQFF

J: TRBJ1-4
V: TRBV19
D: .
length: 14
DNA: TGTGCCAGTAGAACTGGAGCAACTAATGAAAAACTGTTTTTT
CDR3: CASRTGATNEKLFF

J: TRBJ1-6
V: TRBV9
D: .
length: 14
DNA: TGTGCCAGCAGCCCCGGTGGTGCGTCGTCACCCCTCCACTTT
CDR3: CASSPGGASSPLHF

J: TRBJ2-2
V: TRBV25-1
D: .
length: 16
DNA: TGTGCCAGCAGTTCCGAGGAAACCCCGAACACCGGGGAGCTGTTTTTT
CDR3: CASSSEETPNTGELFF

J: TRBJ2-3
V: TRBV6-1
D: TRBD2
length: 20
DNA: TGTGCCAGCAGTGAAGCCAACAGCGGGAGGGCTCATCGTTCCACAGATACGCAGTATTTT
CDR3: CASSEANSGRAHRSTDTQYF

J: TRBJ2-7
V: TRBV27
D: TRBD1
length: 15
DNA: TGTGCCAGCAGTTTATCGCAGGGGGCGCGTTACGAGCAGTACTTC
CDR3: CASSLSQGARYEQYF

J: TRBJ2-3
V: TRBV4-3
D: TRBD1
length: 15
DNA: TGCGCCAGCAGCCAAGATACAGGGGCCACAGATACGCAGTATTTT
CDR3: CASSQDTGATDTQYF

J: TRBJ1-1
V: TRBV5-1
D: .
length: 14
DNA: TGCGCCAGCAGCGGCAGGGAGGGGGGCACTGAAGCTTTCTTT
CDR3: CASSGREGGTEAFF

J: TRBJ1-1
V: TRBV27
D: .
length: 15
DNA: TGTGCCAGCAGTTTATCAGAGGAAGGGGTCACTGAAGCTTTCTTT
CDR3: CASSLSEEGVTEAFF

J: TRBJ2-2
V: TRBV7-2
D: TRBD2
length: 14
DNA: TGTGCCAGCAGCAGGACTAGCGGGACCGGGGAGCTGTTTTTT
CDR3: CASSRTSGTGELFF

J: TRBJ1-1
V: TRBV4-1
D: .
length: 16
DNA: TGCGCCAGCAGCCAAGATAGGGGGGGTATGGACACTGAAGCTTTCTTT
CDR3: CASSQDRGGMDTEAFF

J: TRBJ1-5
V: TRBV2
D: TRBD1
length: 13
DNA: TGTGCCACCACGCTAGGACAGGGACAGCCCCAGCATTTT
CDR3: CATTLGQGQPQHF

J: TRBJ1-5
V: TRBV6-5
D: .
length: 13
DNA: TGTGCCAGCAGTTACGAACCAGATCAGCCCCAGCATTTT
CDR3: CASSYEPDQPQHF

J: TRBJ1-5
V: TRBV19
D: .
length: 14
DNA: TGTGCCAGTAGTATCGCGGCCCCCAATCAGCCCCAGCATTTT
CDR3: CASSIAAPNQPQHF

J: TRBJ1-2
V: TRBV7-9
D: TRBD1
length: 14
DNA: TGTGCCAGCAGCGCAGGGGGCGCAGGATATGGCTACACCTTC
CDR3: CASSAGGAGYGYTF

J: TRBJ2-7
V: TRBV6-5
D: .
length: 15
DNA: TGTGCCAGCAGTTACTCGAAGGTACTAGGCAGCGAGCAGTACTTC
CDR3: CASSYSKVLGSEQYF

J: TRBJ1-6
V: TRBV5-1
D: TRBD1
length: 19
DNA: TGCGCCAGCAGCCTCGGGACAGGAGACCTTCGCTCCTATAATTCACCCCTCCACTTT
CDR3: CASSLGTGDLRSYNSPLHF

J: TRBJ2-7
V: TRBV6-5
D: TRBD2
length: 15
DNA: TGTGCCAGCAGTTACCAAGCGGGAGCCTCTTACGAGCAGTACTTC
CDR3: CASSYQAGASYEQYF

J: TRBJ1-2
V: TRBV6-6
D: .
length: 14
DNA: TGTGCCAGCAGCCAAGCGCAGGGGAGCTATGGCTACACCTTC
CDR3: CASSQAQGSYGYTF

J: TRBJ2-7
V: TRBV4-1
D: TRBD2
length: 14
DNA: TGCGCCAGCAGCCAAGAGGAGCGGGACTACGAGCAGTACTTC
CDR3: CASSQEERDYEQYF

J: TRBJ2-7
V: TRBV5-8
D: .
length: 13
DNA: TGTGCCAGCAGCTTGGTCCCCTTATACGAGCAATACTTC
CDR3: CASSLVPLYEQYF